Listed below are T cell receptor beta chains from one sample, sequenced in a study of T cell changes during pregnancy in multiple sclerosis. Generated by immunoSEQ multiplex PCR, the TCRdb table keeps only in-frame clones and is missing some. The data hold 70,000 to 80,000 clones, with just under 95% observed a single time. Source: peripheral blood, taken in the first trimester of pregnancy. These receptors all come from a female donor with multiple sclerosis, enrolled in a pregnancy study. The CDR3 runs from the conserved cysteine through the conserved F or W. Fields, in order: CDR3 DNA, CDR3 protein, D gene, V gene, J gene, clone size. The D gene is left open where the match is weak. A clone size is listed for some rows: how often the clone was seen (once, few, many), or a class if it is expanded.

CDR3 DNA: TGTGCCAGCAGTTTTCGACTAGTCGGTGCAACTGGGGCCAACGTCCTGACTTTC
CDR3 protein: CASSFRLVGATGANVLTF
D gene: -
V gene: TRBV7-6
J gene: TRBJ2-6
clone size: -

CDR3 DNA: TGTGCCAGCAGCGTAGCGGGGCTAGCGGGGAACACCGGGGAGCTGTTTTTT
CDR3 protein: CASSVAGLAGNTGELFF
D gene: TRBD2
V gene: TRBV9
J gene: TRBJ2-2
clone size: -

CDR3 DNA: TGCGCCAGCAGCCCGGGGTGGGAAGAGACCCAGTACTTC
CDR3 protein: CASSPGWEETQYF
D gene: -
V gene: TRBV5-1
J gene: TRBJ2-5
clone size: once

CDR3 DNA: TGTGCCACCAGCAGTGGAGAAGCGGGACTAGCTTACTACGAGCAGTACTTC
CDR3 protein: CATSSGEAGLAYYEQYF
D gene: TRBD2
V gene: TRBV15
J gene: TRBJ2-7
clone size: -

CDR3 DNA: TGTGCCAGCAGCTTGGCGGCGGTAGGCACTGAAGCTTTCTTT
CDR3 protein: CASSLAAVGTEAFF
D gene: -
V gene: TRBV11-3
J gene: TRBJ1-1
clone size: once

CDR3 DNA: TGTGTCAGAAGTTTAAGACTCACACAAGAGACCCAGTACTTC
CDR3 protein: CVRSLRLTQETQYF
D gene: -
V gene: TRBV7-5
J gene: TRBJ2-5
clone size: -

CDR3 DNA: TGTGCCAGCAGGGCCGGGACAGTGAACACTGAAGCTTTCTTT
CDR3 protein: CASRAGTVNTEAFF
D gene: TRBD1
V gene: TRBV6-1
J gene: TRBJ1-1
clone size: -

CDR3 DNA: TGTGCCAGCACTGGGAGCTCCTACAATGAGCAGTTCTTC
CDR3 protein: CASTGSSYNEQFF
D gene: -
V gene: TRBV6-6
J gene: TRBJ2-1
clone size: -

CDR3 DNA: TGTGCCAGCAGCTTAAACGGGGAGGGCTACACCTTC
CDR3 protein: CASSLNGEGYTF
D gene: -
V gene: TRBV11-2
J gene: TRBJ1-2
clone size: -

CDR3 DNA: TGTGCCAGCAGTTACTCTTGGGCCTTTCTTGAAAAACTGTTTTTT
CDR3 protein: CASSYSWAFLEKLFF
D gene: -
V gene: TRBV6-5
J gene: TRBJ1-4
clone size: -

CDR3 DNA: TGTGCCTGGAGTGTGATACTCTACACTGAAGCTTTCTTT
CDR3 protein: CAWSVILYTEAFF
D gene: -
V gene: TRBV30
J gene: TRBJ1-1
clone size: -

CDR3 DNA: TGTGCCAGTAGTAAACTAGCGGGATATGAGCAGTTCTTC
CDR3 protein: CASSKLAGYEQFF
D gene: TRBD2
V gene: TRBV19
J gene: TRBJ2-1
clone size: -

CDR3 DNA: TGTGCCAGCTCACCCCCGGGGAAAGGGCCCCAGCATTTT
CDR3 protein: CASSPPGKGPQHF
D gene: -
V gene: TRBV18
J gene: TRBJ1-5
clone size: -

CDR3 DNA: TGTGCCAGCAGCTTAGTACGGGTCGGGAGGAACACTGAAGCTTTCTTT
CDR3 protein: CASSLVRVGRNTEAFF
D gene: -
V gene: TRBV7-6
J gene: TRBJ1-1
clone size: -

CDR3 DNA: TGTGCCAGCAGCTCGACTGATATTACAGGGGCCGGGGAGCTGTTTTTT
CDR3 protein: CASSSTDITGAGELFF
D gene: TRBD1
V gene: TRBV7-3
J gene: TRBJ2-2
clone size: -

CDR3 DNA: TGTGCCAGCAGTGAAACCCCAGGGGGCATAAGCACAGATACGCAGTATTTT
CDR3 protein: CASSETPGGISTDTQYF
D gene: TRBD1
V gene: TRBV6-1
J gene: TRBJ2-3
clone size: once

CDR3 DNA: TGTGCCACCAAGAGTCTGGGGGGGAGTTTGAACTTC
CDR3 protein: CATKSLGGSLNF
D gene: TRBD2
V gene: TRBV6-6
J gene: TRBJ2-7
clone size: once

CDR3 DNA: TGTGCCAGTAGCCCGGGGACTTTTTCCTACGAGCAGTACTTC
CDR3 protein: CASSPGTFSYEQYF
D gene: -
V gene: TRBV19
J gene: TRBJ2-7
clone size: -

CDR3 DNA: TGTGCCAGTATCCAGGGGGTTCTGAACACCGGGGAGCTGTTTTTT
CDR3 protein: CASIQGVLNTGELFF
D gene: TRBD1
V gene: TRBV19
J gene: TRBJ2-2
clone size: -

CDR3 DNA: TGTGCCAGCAGCTTAGCTGGGCTAGCGGTCGGGGACAATGAGCAGTTCTTC
CDR3 protein: CASSLAGLAVGDNEQFF
D gene: TRBD2
V gene: TRBV7-2
J gene: TRBJ2-1
clone size: -

CDR3 DNA: TGCGCCAGCAGTGGAACAGGGTCTGGGGCCAACGTCCTGACTTTC
CDR3 protein: CASSGTGSGANVLTF
D gene: -
V gene: TRBV10-2
J gene: TRBJ2-6
clone size: -

CDR3 DNA: TGTGCCAGCAGCTTGGGGGGTCAGGGTGGCTACACCTTC
CDR3 protein: CASSLGGQGGYTF
D gene: -
V gene: TRBV5-5
J gene: TRBJ1-2
clone size: -

CDR3 DNA: TGTGCCAGCAGTTTATCGACTAGCGGGAGTCAGGGGCAGTTCTTC
CDR3 protein: CASSLSTSGSQGQFF
D gene: TRBD2
V gene: TRBV27
J gene: TRBJ2-1
clone size: -